One sample yielded the 32 T cell receptor beta chains listed below, sequenced in a study of regulatory T cells in long-lasting Graves disease (dated by TCRdb to the early 2020s). Libraries were built with multiplex PCR. Sequenced using an Illumina HiSeq 4000. CDR3 regions were amplified by Arm-PCR with iRepertoire HTBI primers to construct TCR beta libraries. TCRdb trimmed the raw reads at Q25, called clones with MiXCR and kept productive beta chains. Each CDR3 protein gets just one entry, which takes the most common genes and DNA from the rows behind it. The sample yields hundreds of thousands of distinct CDR3 sequences; approximately 16% were counted once. The top ten clonotypes cover 25% to 30% of the sample. What this sample's time point label stands for: newly diagnosed GD, antithyroid drugs for less than 3 months. For both TCR sequencing and RNA sequencing, RNA was extracted from PBMCs in TRIzol.

The data were also submitted as part of a second study, on T cells in Graves' hyperthyroidism and ophthalmopathy.

Sequenced material: peripheral blood mononuclear cells (PBMCs), taken at new diagnosis, from a patient treated with antithyroid drugs. All receptors come from a man aged 35 to 55 with Graves disease. Donor details come from another sample of the same person, matched by shared clones.

This clonotype was found many times. This sequence joins TRBV9 and TRBJ2-3; D not certain. Looked up from germline, CDR1 is SGDLS and CDR2 is YYNGEE. V lost 1 base, J lost 0 bases, and 0 bases lay in between. The CDR3 runs to 12 residues. CDR3 amino acids: CASSVSTDTQYF. In nucleotides, the CDR3 is TGTGCCAGCAGCGTAAGCACAGATACGCAGTATTTT.

The rearrangement links TRBV15 to TRBJ2-5; D gene uncertain. The V and J ends lost 0 bases and 7 bases respectively, with 9 bases between them. The germline V gene encodes CDR1 LNHNV and CDR2 YYDKDF (reference sequence). The length of the CDR3 is 13 residues. CDR3 DNA: TGTGCCACCAGCAGAGAAGGATTAGGGACCCAGTACTTC. This translates into CATSREGLGTQYF.

This clonotype was seen ten or more times. This chain connects TRBV7-9 to TRBJ2-3, with a possible D match to TRBD2 (5 bases). The CDR3 consists of 15 residues. Trimming took 1 base from V and 4 from J, leaving 12 bases between them. Per the germline V gene, CDR1 is SEHNR and CDR2 is FQNEAQ (reference sequence). The CDR3 here is CASSLGNGNPDTQYF. CDR3 DNA: TGTGCCAGCAGCTTAGGGAACGGGAACCCAGATACGCAGTATTTT.

This clonotype turned up a few times. This chain uses TRBV5-4 with TRBJ2-2; 7 bases fit TRBD2. From germline, CDR1 is SGHNT and CDR2 YYREEE (reference sequence). V was pared by 4 bases and J by 0 bases, with 6 bases of the junction left unmatched. This CDR3 comprises 16 residues. CDR3 coding DNA: TGTGCCAGCAGCGCCCCCGGGGGGTCGAACACCGGGGAGCTGTTTTTT. Residues: CASSAPGGSNTGELFF.

The chain recombines TRBV20-1 with TRBJ2-5; TRBD2 matches 7 bases. Unmatched junction bases numbered 13, after V lost 6 bases and J lost 3 bases. CDR1 and CDR2 (germline): DFQATT, SNEGSKA (reference sequence). The CDR3 has 15 residues. The CDR3: CSATPSRGGKETQYF. The DNA of the CDR3 is TGCAGTGCAACCCCCTCGCGGGGAGGGAAAGAGACCCAGTACTTC.

This clonotype has a count of ten or more. The chain joins TRBV28 to TRBJ2-4, with 7 bases aligning to TRBD1. Germline assignment: CDR1 MDHEN and CDR2 SYDVKM. This CDR3 spans 20 amino acids. The V gene end was trimmed by 2 bases and the J gene end by 4 bases; junction bases not matched to a gene: 20. This chain's CDR3 is CASSLLASTPLRQGKNIQYF. The DNA for the CDR3 is TGTGCCAGCAGTTTACTCGCTTCCACACCTCTCCGACAGGGAAAAAACATTCAGTACTTC.

This chain connects TRBV7-9 to TRBJ1-1; D call uncertain. The CDR3 extends over 11 amino acids. Trimming shortened V by 3 bases and J by 5 bases, and 4 bases separated the two germline ends. Germline V gene lookup returns CDR1 SEHNR and CDR2 FQNEAQ (reference sequence). In DNA, the CDR3 is TGTGCCAGCAGCTTTGTTACTGAAGCTTTCTTT. Protein sequence: CASSFVTEAFF. The complete variable domain, with remaining parts taken from reference TRBV7-9 and TRBJ1-1, reads DTGVSQNPRHKITKRGQNVTFRCDPISEHNRLYWYRQTLGQGPEFLTYFQNEAQLEKSRLLSDRFSAERPKGSFSTLEIQRTEQGDSAMYLCASSFVTEAFFGQGTRLTVV.

The table lists this clonotype with a few counts. The V call is TRBV4-1, the J call TRBJ1-5, with TRBD1 matching over 10 bases. CDR3 size: 18 residues. Germline CDR1 reads MGHRA; CDR2 reads YSYEKL. The V segment lost 2 bases and the J segment 6 bases; nucleotides outside the gene matches: 13. The CDR3 DNA reads as TGCGCCAGCAGCCAAAGGGGACAGGGGATAGGGTTCCCTCAGCCCCAGCATTTT. This sequence encodes CASSQRGQGIGFPQPQHF.

This clonotype was seen at least ten times. The genes are TRBV11-3 and TRBJ2-2, with 13 bases identical to TRBD2. The CDR3 has 20 residues. V lost 0 bases and J lost 0; bases outside the gene matches: 7. Germline V gene lookup returns CDR1 SGHNT and CDR2 YENEEA. The CDR3 DNA is TGTGCCAGCAGCTTAGACCTCGGACTAGCGGGGGCAGCGAACACCGGGGAGCTGTTTTTT. Protein: CASSLDLGLAGAANTGELFF.

The chain is built from TRBV2 and TRBJ1-2; maybe TRBD1 (5 bases). This CDR3 has 15 residues. Trimming took off 7 bases at V and 3 bases at J, with 18 bases between the two ends. Germline V gene sequence: CDR1 SNHLY, CDR2 FYNNEI. In DNA form, the CDR3 reads TGTGCCAGCACCACCCCGCGGGGGGACGACTATGGCTACACCTTC. As protein: CASTTPRGDDYGYTF.

Concerning this clonotype: A much larger clonotype is one base distant, so this may be a read error. V gene TRBV6-1 combines with J gene TRBJ2-5; possibly TRBD2 for D (6 bases). The V and J ends lost 6 bases and 4 bases respectively, with 15 bases between them. The CDR3 extends over 14 amino acids. The germline gives CDR1 MNHNS, CDR2 SASEGT. The CDR3 region has the DNA TGTGCCAGCAGGGGCGGACTAACCGCAGAGACCCAGTACTTC. It yields the protein CASRGGLTAETQYF.

This clonotype was detected ten times or more. At one end, the junction sequence differs from germline, possibly due to a read error. The rearrangement links TRBV7-3 to TRBJ2-5; either TRBD1 or TRBD2 may fit D (6 bases each). Per germline, CDR1 SGHTA and CDR2 FQGTGA. The CDR3 is 15 amino acids. The CDR3 DNA sequence: TGTGCTAGCAGCTTATTCGACGGGGGCGTAGAGACCCAGTACTTC. This gives the protein CASSLFDGGVETQYF.

This sequence joins TRBV20-1 and TRBJ1-2; no reliable D call. Trimming shortened V by 1 base and J by 3 bases, and 9 bases separated the two germline ends. Germline assignment: CDR1 DFQATT and CDR2 SNEGSKA (reference sequence). CDR3 length: 13 residues. The CDR3 sequence: CSARVASHYGYTF. The CDR3 nucleotides are TGCAGTGCTAGAGTTGCGTCGCACTATGGCTACACCTTC.

This clonotype has ten or more counts. The V and J genes are TRBV5-1 and TRBJ1-1; D is undetermined. Germline loops: CDR1 SGHRS, CDR2 YFSETQ. The CDR3 has 16 residues. V lost 2 bases and J 4 bases, leaving 18 bases between the germline ends. CDR3 in DNA: TGCGCCAGCAGCTTCGAACTTTTAGTAGTTGGCACTGAAGCTTTCTTT. Translated: CASSFELLVVGTEAFF.

This clonotype was picked up many times. This chain links TRBV18 with TRBJ1-5, with TRBD1 matching 9 bases. The CDR3 is 17 amino acids. J gave up 6 bases and V 1 base, and 10 bases lay outside the gene matches. CDR1 and CDR2 (germline): KGHSH, LQKENI. CDR3 sequence (DNA): TGTGCCAGCTCACCACGGGTGTTGCGGGACAGGGTTCAGCCCCAGCATTTT. This encodes CASSPRVLRDRVQPQHF. Full variable domain (missing parts from reference TRBV18 and TRBJ1-5): NAGVMQNPRHLVRRRGQEARLRCSPMKGHSHVYWYRQLPEEGLKFMVYLQKENIIDESGMPKERFSAEFPKEGPSILRIQQVVRGDSAAYFCASSPRVLRDRVQPQHFGDGTRLSIL.

This clonotype has ten or more counts. V is TRBV10-1 and J is TRBJ2-7; 10 nucleotides agree with TRBD1. CDR3 size: 13 residues. Looked up from germline, CDR1 is WNHNN and CDR2 is SYGVQD (reference sequence). V shed 6 bases and J 5 bases; nucleotides not matched to a gene: 4. The CDR3 loop reads CASSRDRGHEQYF. The CDR3 DNA is TGCGCCAGCAGCCGGGACAGGGGCCACGAGCAGTACTTC.

This clonotype showed up many times. This chain uses TRBV6-5 with TRBJ2-7, with TRBD1 identical over 7 bases. The CDR3 has 15 amino acids. Germline CDR1 reads MNHEY; CDR2 reads SVGAGI. V shed 3 bases and J 4 bases; nucleotides not matched to a gene: 9. CDR3 in amino acids: CASSYQGVVGYEQYF. In nucleotides, the CDR3 is TGTGCCAGCAGTTATCAGGGGGTGGTGGGATACGAGCAGTACTTC.

The V and J genes are TRBV2 and TRBJ1-3; the D is unclear. Trimming removed 6 bases at V and 4 bases at J, with 13 bases between. The V gene's germline CDR1 is SNHLY and CDR2 FYNNEI. The CDR3 runs to 14 residues. The CDR3 sequence is CASRDFIPGNTIYF. CDR3 DNA: TGTGCCAGCAGGGATTTTATACCGGGAAACACCATATATTTT.

CDR3 loop: CASGPGWAQGITGELFF. CDR3 in DNA: TGCGCCAGCGGCCCCGGCTGGGCCCAGGGAATTACCGGGGAGCTGTTTTTT. The rearrangement links TRBV4-3 to TRBJ2-2; D may be TRBD1 (5 bases). Germline V gene lookup returns CDR1 LGHNA and CDR2 YSLEER. The CDR3 contains 17 residues. The germline V and J ends were trimmed by 8 bases and 5 bases, with 24 bases remaining between them.

The V call is TRBV28, the J call TRBJ1-6; 9 bases line up with TRBD1. The V and J ends lost 5 bases and 9 bases, in that order; junction bases with no gene match: 8. Germline CDR1 MDHEN, CDR2 SYDVKM. This CDR3 has 15 residues. The chain's CDR3 is CASSHRDRVFSPLHF. The CDR3 DNA is TGTGCCAGCAGTCATAGGGACAGGGTATTTTCACCCCTCCACTTT.

The chain combines TRBV5-5 with TRBJ2-5, with 7 bases fitting TRBD1. This CDR3 contains 15 residues. Trimming took 4 bases from V and 4 from J; bases not matched to a gene: 10. The germline V gene encodes CDR1 SGHKS and CDR2 YYEKEE (reference sequence). The CDR3 loop is CASSISDRERETQYF. CDR3 DNA: TGTGCCAGCAGCATCTCCGACAGGGAGAGAGAGACCCAGTACTTC.

The chain couples TRBV5-1 to TRBJ2-5; TRBD1 matches at 7 bases. Germline V CDR1 and CDR2: SGHRS, YFSETQ. CDR3 size: 15 residues. Trimming took 3 bases from V and 4 from J; bases not matched to a gene: 9. CDR3 amino acids: CASSSGTAEGETQYF. For the CDR3, the DNA is TGCGCCAGCAGCTCAGGGACAGCTGAAGGAGAGACCCAGTACTTC.

The chain links TRBV28 to TRBJ2-3, with 7 bases fitting TRBD1. The CDR3 contains 15 residues. Germline V CDR1 and CDR2: MDHEN, SYDVKM. Trimming at V came to 6 bases and at J to 5 bases, leaving 11 bases not matched to a gene. This chain's CDR3 is CASSQGQGVGDTQYF. Here the CDR3 DNA reads TGTGCCAGCAGCCAGGGGCAGGGGGTTGGAGATACGCAGTATTTT. Together with reference TRBV28 and TRBJ2-3, the CDR3 gives the full variable domain: DVKVTQSSRYLVKRTGEKVFLECVQDMDHENMFWYRQDPGLGLRLIYFSYDVKMKEKGDIPEGYSVSREKKERFSLILESASTNQTSMYLCASSQGQGVGDTQYFGPGTRLTVL.

The gene calls are TRBV12-3 or TRBV12-4 and TRBJ1-2, with a tentative D call TRBD1 (5 bases). V lost 5 bases and J 8 bases, leaving 21 bases between the germline ends. CDR3 length equals 15 residues. In DNA form, the CDR3 reads TGTGCCAGCAGTCCTAGCGGGGGGGTAGGGATGGGCTACACCTTC. Encoded protein: CASSPSGGVGMGYTF.

This clonotype was recorded many times. The chain carries TRBV20-1 and TRBJ1-4; 7 bases line up with TRBD1. Trimming took 3 bases from V and 8 from J; bases not matched to a gene: 9. The CDR3 contains 14 residues. CDR1 is DFQATT and CDR2 is SNEGSKA in the germline V gene (reference sequence). CDR3 protein: CSASHAPGGEKLFF. The CDR3 bases are TGCAGTGCTAGCCACGCGCCAGGGGGGGAAAAACTGTTTTTT.

The chain combines TRBV25-1 with TRBJ2-1, with D possibly being TRBD2 (5 bases). CDR3 size: 16 residues. Germline CDR1 is MGHDK and CDR2 is SYGVNS. V lost 2 bases, J lost 6 bases, and 17 bases lay in between. The CDR3: CASSEPAGQWVNEQFF. Here the CDR3 DNA reads TGTGCCAGCAGTGAACCTGCGGGTCAGTGGGTCAATGAGCAGTTCTTC.

In regard to this clonotype: Possible read error: a much larger clone is one base away. This chain joins TRBV5-1 and TRBJ2-1, with D tentatively TRBD2 (5 bases). The CDR3 totals 15 residues. Germline values: CDR1 SGHRS, CDR2 YFSETQ. V shed 4 bases and J shed 13 bases, with 24 bases lying between them. CDR3 nucleotides: TGCGCCAGCAGCGCTGTTGCGGGCGCACAAGAGACCCAGTTCTTC. Residues: CASSAVAGAQETQFF.

This clonotype was seen a handful of times. The chain joins TRBV5-1 to TRBJ2-3, with D possibly matching TRBD2 (5 bases). Gene TRBJ2-5 matches the end of the DNA better, so the J call may be wrong. Germline lookup yields CDR1 SGHRS and CDR2 YFSETQ. This CDR3 spans 14 amino acids. The CDR3 loop reads CASSLGGLMETQYF. The CDR3 bases are TGCGCCAGCAGCTTGGGCGGACTGATGGAGACCCAGTACTTC.

In its sample, this clonotype was seen many times. V gene TRBV6-2 or TRBV6-3 combines with J gene TRBJ2-5; TRBD2 might be the D (6 bases). Trimming pared 2 bases from V and 2 bases from J, leaving 15 bases between. CDR1 is MNHEY, CDR2 SVGEGT, per germline. The CDR3 covers 16 residues. The CDR3 protein is CASSYIGGGRQETQYF. In DNA, the CDR3 is TGTGCCAGCAGTTACATAGGAGGAGGGCGACAAGAGACCCAGTACTTC.

This clonotype was picked up many times. CDR3 sequence reads: CASSIGVGQPQHF. The CDR3 coding sequence is TGTGCCAGCAGTATTGGGGTAGGTCAGCCCCAGCATTTT. The V gene is TRBV2, the J gene TRBJ1-5, with D unresolved. CDR1 and CDR2 from the germline V gene are SNHLY and FYNNEI. Trimming pared 5 bases from V and 6 bases from J, leaving 11 bases between. The CDR3 runs 13 residues.

This clonotype was seen once. A junction boundary mismatches the germline segment, possibly from a read error. The chain has TRBV28 and TRBJ1-2, with TRBD1 matching over 8 bases. The CDR3 has 12 amino acids. Germline-derived CDR1 and CDR2 are MDHEN and SYDVKM. The CDR3 is CASSLSGTGDSF. In nucleotides, the CDR3 is TGTGCCAGCAGTTTATCCGGGACAGGCGACTCCTTC.

This clonotype was counted between two and nine times. V usage is TRBV19 and J usage is TRBJ2-5, with D possibly called TRBD1 or TRBD2 (5 bases each). The V end was cut by 7 bases, the J end by 5 bases, with 17 bases between. The CDR3 runs 14 residues. The germline V gene encodes CDR1 LNHDA and CDR2 SQIVND (reference sequence). Here the CDR3 reads CASTDGTLRETQYF. CDR3 nucleotide sequence: TGTGCCAGTACCGACGGGACCCTCCGGGAGACCCAGTACTTC.